Listed here are 5 T cell receptor beta chains from one sample, sequenced in a study of post-analysis software for immune sequencing data. Study conclusions and caveats: Among roughly 5 TRBV segments more frequent in patients than controls were TRBV5-6, TRBV5-1 and TRBV20-1.

TCR beta cDNA libraries had unique molecular identifiers. TCRdb redid the calling of the PCR reads with MiXCR, one entry per CDR3 protein. Seen here are 820,000 or so distinct CDR3 sequences, roughly half observed once, and the top ten hold roughly 4.4%. These receptors' antigens are unknown. The sample was blood. All receptors come from a girl aged 5 to 17 with multiple sclerosis.

In its sample, this clonotype was seen once. The CDR3 DNA sequence: TGTGCCTGGGTGAGGAGGTATCCTAACTATGGCTACACCTTC. It codes for CAWVRRYPNYGYTF. J is TRBJ1-2 and V is TRBV30; the D is unclear. Germline lookup yields CDR1 GTSNPN and CDR2 SVGIG (reference sequence). The V end lost 5 bases, the J end lost 0 bases, and 13 bases lay between the germline ends. The CDR3 is 14 amino acids.

The rearrangement links TRBV5-5 to TRBJ2-1; D is tentatively TRBD1 or TRBD2 (7 bases each). The CDR3 is made up of 17 amino acids. Trimming left V 4 bases short and J 0 bases short, with 17 bases between. The germline V gene encodes CDR1 SGHKS and CDR2 YYEKEE (reference sequence). The CDR3, as DNA: TGTGCCAGCAGCGAGCGGGACAGAGGTTCCTCCTACAATGAGCAGTTCTTC. Protein sequence: CASSERDRGSSYNEQFF. The full variable domain, rest sourced from reference TRBV5-5 and TRBJ2-1, is DAGVTQSPTHLIKTRGQQVTLRCSPISGHKSVSWYQQVLGQGPQFIFQYYEKEERGRGNFPDRFSARQFPNYSSELNVNALLLGDSALYLCASSERDRGSSYNEQFFGPGTRLTVL.

Regarding this clonotype: Relative to the germline gene, one junction end is altered; a read error may explain this. The genes are TRBV6-5 and TRBJ2-7; D is uncertain. This CDR3 is built from 12 residues. From germline, CDR1 is MNHEY and CDR2 SVGAGI. The CDR3 DNA follows: TGTGCCAGCAGTTACTCAGGCAGCGAGCAGAACTTC. It is translated as CASSYSGSEQNF.

V is TRBV27 and J is TRBJ2-5; D perhaps matches TRBD2 (5 bases). CDR1 MNHEY and CDR2 SMNVEV come from the germline V gene (reference sequence). CDR3 length: 12 residues. V lost 11 bases and J lost 9, with 19 bases in between. This chain's CDR3 is CASRGIYSPQYF. For the CDR3, the DNA is TGTGCCTCGAGAGGGATCTATTCCCCCCAGTACTTC.

This clonotype has a handful of counts. The chain is built from TRBV25-1 and TRBJ2-7, with D tentatively TRBD1 (6 bases). CDR1 MGHDK and CDR2 SYGVNS come from the germline V gene. V shed 3 bases and J shed 6 bases, with 9 bases lying between them. This CDR3 has 12 residues. DNA for the CDR3: TGTGCCAGCAGTGATAACAGGGCCGAGCAGTACTTC. Translated: CASSDNRAEQYF.